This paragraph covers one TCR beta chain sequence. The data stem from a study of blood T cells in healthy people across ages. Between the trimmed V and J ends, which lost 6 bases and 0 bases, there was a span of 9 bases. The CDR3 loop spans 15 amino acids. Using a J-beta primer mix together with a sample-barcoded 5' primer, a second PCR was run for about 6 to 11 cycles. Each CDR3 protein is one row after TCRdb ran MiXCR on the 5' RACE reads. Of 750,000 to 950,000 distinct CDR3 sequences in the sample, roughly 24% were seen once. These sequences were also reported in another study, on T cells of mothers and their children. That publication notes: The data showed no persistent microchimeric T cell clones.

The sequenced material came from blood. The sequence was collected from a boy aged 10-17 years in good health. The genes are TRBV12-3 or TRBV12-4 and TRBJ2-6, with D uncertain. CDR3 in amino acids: CASRPRSSGANVLTF. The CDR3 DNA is TGTGCCAGCAGACCCAGAAGCTCTGGGGCCAACGTCCTGACTTTC.